The T cell receptor beta chain described here comes from a study of TIL therapy for anti-PD-1-resistant metastatic lung cancer. This clone was picked up a small number of times. Its antigen is as yet unknown. Time point in this sample: pre-treatment sample, taken before nivolumab and TIL therapy. Most excised metastases sampled were pleural nodules or supraclavicular lymph nodes. Tumor harvest preceded PD-1/PD-L1 blockade, followed by nivolumab treatment. The germline V and J ends were trimmed by 5 bases and 3 bases, with 14 bases remaining between them. CDR1 is LNHDA, CDR2 SQIVND, per germline (reference sequence). The CDR3 is 15 amino acids. The study, taken as a whole, reports: Compared with baseline intratumoral T cells, expanded TIL cultures were more clonal and less diverse (roughly 6.5% vs 31%). Treatment-naive, never-smoker and oncogene-addicted patients were overrepresented in this highly selected cohort.

The libraries were made with immunoSEQ v3. Only in-frame clones appear in the TCRdb table, and some are missing; sequencing was by immunoSEQ multiplex PCR. Among tens of thousands of clones listed, less than 85% were seen once. This chain uses TRBV19 with TRBJ1-3, with a tentative D call TRBD1 (6 bases). The starting material was tumor tissue, obtained at baseline. This receptor was obtained from a person aged 25-85 years with non-small cell lung cancer. The CDR3 DNA reads TGTGCCAGTAGTCGTCTGGGGGCGGTTGGAAACACCATATATTTT. Translation gives CASSRLGAVGNTIYF.